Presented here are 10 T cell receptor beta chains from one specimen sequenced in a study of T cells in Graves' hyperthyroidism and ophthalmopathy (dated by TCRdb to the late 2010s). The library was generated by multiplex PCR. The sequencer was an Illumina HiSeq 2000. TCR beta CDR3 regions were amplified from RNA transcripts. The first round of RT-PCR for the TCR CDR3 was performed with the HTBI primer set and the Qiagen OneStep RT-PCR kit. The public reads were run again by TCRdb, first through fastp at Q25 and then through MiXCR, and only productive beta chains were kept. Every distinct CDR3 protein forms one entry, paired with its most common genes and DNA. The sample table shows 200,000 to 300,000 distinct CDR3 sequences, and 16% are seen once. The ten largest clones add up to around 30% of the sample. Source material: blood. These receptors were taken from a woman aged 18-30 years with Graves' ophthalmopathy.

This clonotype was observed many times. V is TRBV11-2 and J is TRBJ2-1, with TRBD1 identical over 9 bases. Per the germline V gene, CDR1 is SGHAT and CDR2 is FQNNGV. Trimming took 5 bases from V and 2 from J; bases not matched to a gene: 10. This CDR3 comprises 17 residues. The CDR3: CASSPGQGPKAYNEQFF. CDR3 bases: TGTGCCAGCAGCCCAGGACAGGGGCCAAAAGCCTACAATGAGCAGTTCTTC.

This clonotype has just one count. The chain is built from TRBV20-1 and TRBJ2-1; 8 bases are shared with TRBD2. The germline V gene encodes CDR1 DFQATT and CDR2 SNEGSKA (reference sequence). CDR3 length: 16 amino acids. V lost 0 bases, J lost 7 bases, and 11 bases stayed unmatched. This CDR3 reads CSARETSESTVNEQFF. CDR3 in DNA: TGCAGTGCTAGAGAGACTAGCGAGAGTACGGTAAATGAGCAGTTCTTC.

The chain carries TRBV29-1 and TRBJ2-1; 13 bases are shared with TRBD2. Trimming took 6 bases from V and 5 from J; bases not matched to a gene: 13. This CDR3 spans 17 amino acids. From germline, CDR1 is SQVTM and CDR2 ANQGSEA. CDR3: CSVSYPGTSGADNEQFF. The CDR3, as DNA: TGCAGCGTCTCCTACCCCGGGACTAGCGGGGCGGACAATGAGCAGTTCTTC.

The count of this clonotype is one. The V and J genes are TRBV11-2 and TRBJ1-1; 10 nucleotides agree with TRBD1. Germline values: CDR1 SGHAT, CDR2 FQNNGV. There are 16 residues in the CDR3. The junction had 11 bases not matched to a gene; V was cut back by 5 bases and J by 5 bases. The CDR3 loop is CASSARQGARGTEAFF. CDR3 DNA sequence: TGTGCCAGCAGCGCTCGACAGGGGGCACGGGGGACTGAAGCTTTCTTT.

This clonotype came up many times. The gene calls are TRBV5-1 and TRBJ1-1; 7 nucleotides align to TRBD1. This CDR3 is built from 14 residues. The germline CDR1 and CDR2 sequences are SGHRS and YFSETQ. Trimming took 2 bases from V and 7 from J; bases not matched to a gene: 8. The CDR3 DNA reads TGCGCCAGCAGCTTCACGACCAGGGACAGTGAAGCTTTCTTT. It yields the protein CASSFTTRDSEAFF.

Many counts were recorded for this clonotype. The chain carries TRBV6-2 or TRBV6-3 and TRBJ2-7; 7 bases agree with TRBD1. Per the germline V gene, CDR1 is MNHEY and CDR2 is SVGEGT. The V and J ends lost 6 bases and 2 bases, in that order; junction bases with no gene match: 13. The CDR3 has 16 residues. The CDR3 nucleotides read TGTGCCAGCAGCCCCAATAAAGGGACAGCGACCTACGAGCAGTACTTC. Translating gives CASSPNKGTATYEQYF.

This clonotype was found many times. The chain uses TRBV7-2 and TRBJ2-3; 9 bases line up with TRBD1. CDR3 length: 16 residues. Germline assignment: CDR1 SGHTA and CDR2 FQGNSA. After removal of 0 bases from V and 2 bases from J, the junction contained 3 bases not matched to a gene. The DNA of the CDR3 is TGTGCCAGCAGCTTAGCCGGGACAGGGAACACAGATACGCAGTATTTT. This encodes CASSLAGTGNTDTQYF.

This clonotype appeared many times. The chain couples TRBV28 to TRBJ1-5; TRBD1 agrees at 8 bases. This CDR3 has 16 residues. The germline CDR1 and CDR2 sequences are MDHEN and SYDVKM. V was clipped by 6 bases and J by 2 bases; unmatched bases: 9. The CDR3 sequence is CASRPQGAGGNQPQHF. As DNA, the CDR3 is TGTGCCAGCAGGCCCCAGGGGGCCGGTGGCAATCAGCCCCAGCATTTT.

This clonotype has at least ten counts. The CDR3 loop is CASSPTFFWGQETQYF. CDR3 DNA sequence: TGTGCCAGCAGTCCAACCTTTTTTTGGGGCCAAGAGACCCAGTACTTC. The chain combines TRBV28 with TRBJ2-5, with D uncertain. Germline V gene lookup returns CDR1 MDHEN and CDR2 SYDVKM. V was trimmed by 5 bases and J by 1 base, leaving 17 bases between them. The CDR3 consists of 16 residues.

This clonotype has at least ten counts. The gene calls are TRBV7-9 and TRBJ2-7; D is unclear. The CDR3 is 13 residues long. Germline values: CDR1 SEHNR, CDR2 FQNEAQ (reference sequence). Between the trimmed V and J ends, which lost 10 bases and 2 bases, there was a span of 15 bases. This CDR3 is CATLQLGTYEQYF. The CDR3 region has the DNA TGTGCCACCCTTCAACTCGGCACCTACGAGCAGTACTTC.